A single sample gave rise to the 26 T cell receptor beta chains below, sequenced in a study of cytotoxic CD8 clonotypes in ibrutinib-treated CLL. Sequencing was performed with immunoSEQ multiplex PCR; in TCRdb, only in-frame clones are kept and a portion is missing. Among 150,000 or so clones, 80% were seen once, and the ten largest hold 7.6%. The specimen was PBMCs, collected after 36 months of ibrutinib treatment. The receptors shown here come from a human donor with chronic lymphocytic leukemia.

The chain has TRBV6-5 and TRBJ2-1; no reliable D call. This CDR3 spans 15 amino acids. Trimming shortened V by 6 bases and J by 6 bases, and 18 bases separated the two germline ends. Germline V gene data show CDR1 as MNHEY and CDR2 as SVGAGI. CDR3 in amino acids: CASRPTASWANEQFF. The CDR3 DNA is TGTGCCAGCAGACCGACTGCCTCGTGGGCCAATGAGCAGTTCTTC.

This clone was seen once. This chain connects TRBV12-2 to TRBJ2-7; the table's D call TRBD1 went unverified against the DNA. TRBV12-2 is reported as a pseudogene. The CDR3 runs to 15 residues. In DNA form, the CDR3 reads TGTGCAAGTCGCCCGTGGGCAGGAACCTCCTACGAGCAGTACTTC. Protein sequence: CASRPWAGTSYEQYF.

This clone has just one count. The V call is TRBV7-3, the J call TRBJ1-1; tentatively, D is TRBD1 (6 bases). V was clipped by 7 bases and J by 4 bases, with 16 bases between them. From germline, CDR1 is SGHTA and CDR2 FQGTGA. The CDR3 is 14 amino acids. The CDR3 protein is CASKARGAGTEAFF. CDR3 coding DNA: TGTGCCAGCAAAGCCCGGGGGGCTGGCACTGAAGCTTTCTTT.

V and J are TRBV28 and TRBJ1-5; TRBD1 matches at 7 bases. Germline CDR1 reads MDHEN; CDR2 reads SYDVKM. The CDR3 is made up of 18 amino acids. The V gene end was trimmed by 6 bases and the J gene end by 4 bases; junction bases not matched to a gene: 18. CDR3 loop: CASRYLYPETGRNQPQHF. DNA for the CDR3: TGTGCCAGCAGATACCTTTACCCAGAGACAGGGCGGAATCAGCCCCAGCATTTT.

V is TRBV6-4 and J is TRBJ2-1, with 7 bases matching TRBD1. The CDR3 has 13 amino acids. J was trimmed by 5 bases and V by 5 bases; bases with no gene match: 3. Germline CDR1 is MRHNA and CDR2 is SNTAGT. This CDR3 is CASSLDRDNEQFF. As DNA, the CDR3 is TGTGCCAGCAGTCTTGACAGGGACAATGAGCAGTTCTTC.

The genes are TRBV5-1 and TRBJ1-4; tentative D call: TRBD1 (6 bases). Trimming shortened V by 4 bases and J by 4 bases, and 14 bases separated the two germline ends. Germline CDR1 reads SGHRS; CDR2 reads YFSETQ. The CDR3 totals 15 residues. CDR3 sequence: CASSPEGGRNEKLFF. CDR3 DNA: TGCGCCAGCAGCCCCGAGGGGGGCCGTAATGAAAAACTGTTTTTT.

The chain joins TRBV4-1 to TRBJ2-7, with no clear D. The CDR3 spans 14 residues. Germline CDR1 and CDR2: MGHRA and YSYEKL. V was clipped by 0 bases and J by 2 bases, with 8 bases between them. CDR3 residues: CASSQEAQTYEQYF. CDR3 bases: TGCGCCAGCAGCCAAGAGGCACAAACCTACGAGCAGTACTTC.

The rearrangement joins TRBV7-9 to TRBJ1-4; 7 nucleotides match TRBD1. With V trimmed by 7 bases and J by 2 bases, 4 bases remained unmatched. The CDR3 has 14 amino acids. Germline-derived CDR1 and CDR2 are SEHNR and FQNEAQ (reference sequence). The CDR3 DNA is TGTGCCAGCATCCGGGACAGTACTAATGAAAAACTGTTTTTT. It codes for CASIRDSTNEKLFF.

The chain has TRBV6-5 and TRBJ1-2; D gene unclear. V shed 5 bases and J shed 7 bases, with 17 bases lying between them. Germline V gene data show CDR1 as MNHEY and CDR2 as SVGAGI. This CDR3 has 14 amino acids. Here the CDR3 reads CASSNQINGRGYTF. The CDR3 DNA reads as TGTGCCAGCAGTAATCAAATCAATGGCCGTGGCTACACCTTC.

V usage is TRBV7-9 and J usage is TRBJ2-7; D remains unclear. With 3 bases removed from V and 0 bases from J, the gap between germline ends came to 0 bases. This CDR3 contains 11 residues. CDR1 SEHNR and CDR2 FQNEAQ come from the germline V gene (reference sequence). CDR3: CASSFSYEQYF. The CDR3 DNA follows: TGTGCCAGCAGCTTCTCCTACGAGCAGTACTTC.

V is TRBV2 and J is TRBJ2-3; D not resolved. CDR3 length equals 16 residues. V was trimmed by 2 bases and J by 4 bases, leaving 16 bases between them. Germline V gives CDR1 SNHLY, CDR2 FYNNEI. Here the CDR3 reads CASSERAMSFADTQYF. The CDR3 DNA follows: TGTGCCAGCAGTGAAAGGGCTATGTCATTCGCAGATACGCAGTATTTT.

The chain has TRBV18 and TRBJ2-2; D is possibly TRBD1 (6 bases). This CDR3 spans 16 amino acids. V was shortened by 1 base and J by 3 bases, with 12 bases between the two germline ends. CDR1 and CDR2 from the germline V gene are KGHSH and LQKENI. As DNA, the CDR3 is TGTGCCAGCTCACCACGGGACACCCTAGACACCGGGGAGCTGTTTTTT. Its protein product is CASSPRDTLDTGELFF.

The chain couples TRBV6-5 to TRBJ1-5; 9 bases map to TRBD1. The CDR3 runs to 15 residues. The V gene end was trimmed by 6 bases and the J gene end by 4 bases; junction bases not matched to a gene: 7. The V gene's germline CDR1 is MNHEY and CDR2 SVGAGI. The CDR3 bases are TGTGCCAGCAGCCGCGGGACAGGGAAAAATCAGCCCCAGCATTTT. It encodes CASSRGTGKNQPQHF.

The V call is TRBV9, the J call TRBJ2-5; a weak D match, TRBD2 (5 bases). Germline CDR1 and CDR2: SGDLS and YYNGEE. This CDR3 region has 12 residues. The V end was cut by 4 bases, the J end by 4 bases, with 8 bases between. CDR3 region: CASSPAAETQYF. The CDR3 nucleotides are TGTGCCAGCAGCCCAGCGGCAGAGACCCAGTACTTC.

DNA for the CDR3: TGTGCCAGCAGCTTGGTTCTAGCTCGGGCCCAGTACTTC. Translated, it gives CASSLVLARAQYF. J is TRBJ2-5 and V is TRBV5-6; possibly TRBD2 for D (5 bases). The CDR3 is 13 amino acids. The germline CDR1 and CDR2 sequences are SGHDT and YYEEEE. V dropped 0 bases and J dropped 9 bases, with 12 bases sitting between them.

This clone was seen a handful of times. V gene TRBV7-9 combines with J gene TRBJ1-1, with D unclear. The CDR3 runs 11 residues. V gave up 5 bases and J gave up 6 bases, with 7 bases separating them. CDR1 and CDR2 (germline): SEHNR, FQNEAQ (reference sequence). CDR3 in amino acids: CASSGGAEAFF. CDR3 sequence (DNA): TGTGCCAGCAGCGGCGGCGCTGAAGCTTTCTTT.

The sample holds one count of this clone. This chain joins TRBV29-1 and TRBJ1-2; D uncertain. This CDR3 spans 13 amino acids. CDR1 is SQVTM and CDR2 is ANQGSEA in the germline V gene. V shed 7 bases and J shed 1 base, with 13 bases lying between them. This CDR3 reads CSGDPLGNYGYTF. The CDR3 nucleotides are TGCAGCGGGGATCCCTTGGGTAACTATGGCTACACCTTC.

The V call is TRBV9, the J call TRBJ2-1, with TRBD2 identical over 12 bases. The CDR3 contains 13 residues. V shed 2 bases and J 15 bases; nucleotides not matched to a gene: 6. Germline V gene sequence: CDR1 SGDLS, CDR2 YYNGEE. The chain's CDR3 is CASSVTWTSGMFF. In DNA, the CDR3 is TGTGCCAGCAGCGTCACCTGGACTAGCGGGATGTTCTTC.

V gene TRBV30 combines with J gene TRBJ1-3, with no clear D. The V end lost 0 bases, the J end lost 7 bases, and 7 bases lay between the germline ends. The CDR3 contains 12 residues. The germline V gene has CDR1 GTSNPN and CDR2 SVGIG (reference sequence). As DNA, the CDR3 is TGTGCCTGGAGTGTAGTTCGGAACACCATATATTTT. Amino acids: CAWSVVRNTIYF.

This chain links TRBV6-4 with TRBJ1-2; 8 bases are a match to TRBD1. The trim removed 6 bases at V and 0 bases at J, leaving 6 bases unmatched. The germline V gene encodes CDR1 MRHNA and CDR2 SNTAGT. The CDR3 sequence is 15 residues long. This CDR3 reads CASSWTGLSNYGYTF. CDR3 nucleotides: TGTGCCAGCAGCTGGACAGGGTTGTCTAACTATGGCTACACCTTC.

V usage is TRBV15 and J usage is TRBJ1-5; D is possibly TRBD1 (6 bases). Germline V gene sequence: CDR1 LNHNV, CDR2 YYDKDF (reference sequence). Trimming removed 3 bases from V and 4 bases from J, with 10 bases in between. The CDR3 loop spans 14 amino acids. CDR3 coding DNA: TGTGCCACCAGCAGTAGACAGGCAAATCAGCCCCAGCATTTT. Its translation: CATSSRQANQPQHF.

The chain carries TRBV5-1 and TRBJ1-4; D may be TRBD1 (6 bases). In germline, CDR1 is SGHRS, CDR2 YFSETQ. Trimming left V 6 bases short and J 4 bases short, with 13 bases between. The CDR3 totals 14 residues. CDR3 region: CASTWGRGNEKLFF. CDR3 coding DNA: TGCGCCAGCACGTGGGGGCGCGGTAATGAAAAACTGTTTTTT.

This rearrangement joins TRBV27 to TRBJ1-4; 7 bases fit TRBD1. The germline CDR1 and CDR2 sequences are MNHEY and SMNVEV (reference sequence). This CDR3 is 14 amino acids long. The J segment lost 4 bases and the V segment lost 6 bases, leaving 5 bases of the junction unmatched. In DNA form, the CDR3 reads TGTGCCAGCAGCCTACAGGGGTTTAATGAAAAACTGTTTTTT. This translates into CASSLQGFNEKLFF.

V and J are TRBV6-1 and TRBJ2-3, with 10 bases identical to TRBD2. V lost 6 bases to trimming and J lost 2 bases; unmatched junction nucleotides: 5. CDR1 MNHNS and CDR2 SASEGT come from the germline V gene. The length of the CDR3 is 15 residues. DNA of the CDR3: TGTGCCAGCAGGAGGACTAGCGGATTCACAGATACGCAGTATTTT. This sequence encodes CASRRTSGFTDTQYF.

The chain links TRBV6-6 to TRBJ1-4; a possible D gene is TRBD1 (5 bases). Trimming cost V 10 bases and J 8 bases, with 23 bases left between them. CDR1 MNHNY and CDR2 SVGAGI come from the germline V gene (reference sequence). The CDR3 has 15 amino acids. This CDR3 reads CATVPSGGVGEKLFF. CDR3 DNA: TGTGCCACGGTGCCGTCGGGGGGGGTAGGGGAAAAACTGTTTTTT.

The chain couples TRBV4-1 to TRBJ2-6, with D possibly TRBD2 on 6 matching bases. Germline V gives CDR1 MGHRA, CDR2 YSYEKL. The V and J ends lost 2 bases and 0 bases respectively, with 17 bases between them. CDR3 size: 19 residues. CDR3 loop: CASSQPLGGSHSGANVLTF. DNA for the CDR3: TGCGCCAGCAGCCAACCTCTAGGAGGGTCCCACTCTGGGGCCAACGTCCTGACTTTC.